The source of this T cell receptor beta chain is a study of cytomegalovirus exposure and HLA in healthy donors. PCR used 60 Vbeta primers and 13 Jbeta primers. This table comes from immunoSEQ multiplex PCR, and its TCRdb copy is limited to in-frame clones, with some not included. The sample lists about 67,000 clones, roughly nine tenths occurring once. The ends were cut back, 3 bases at V and 0 bases at J, with 10 bases in the middle. Germline V gives CDR1 SGDLS, CDR2 YYNGEE. The CDR3 spans 15 residues. This TCR derives from a woman aged 25 to 45 in good health and CMV-seropositive. The chain uses TRBV9 and TRBJ1-3, with D perhaps matching TRBD1 (6 bases). Sequencing used PBMCs. CDR3 protein: CASSEDSFSGNTIYF. DNA for the CDR3: TGTGCCAGCAGCGAGGACAGCTTCTCTGGAAACACCATATATTTT.